The T cell receptor beta chain under discussion was sequenced for a study of response to subunit inactivated influenza vaccine. Trimming at V came to 0 bases and at J to 3 bases, leaving 11 bases not matched to a gene. This CDR3 has 17 residues. Germline V gene lookup returns CDR1 GTSNPN and CDR2 SVGIG (reference sequence). This clonotype was seen only a few times. Each CDR3 protein is one row after TCRdb ran MiXCR on the RT-PCR reads. The repertoire holds approximately 700,000 distinct CDR3 sequences, with 11% to 15% as singletons. The specimen comprised PBMCs from blood, sampled around two weeks before vaccination. The sequence derives from a man in his forties or fifties who received an inactivated influenza vaccine. The gene calls are TRBV30 and TRBJ1-5; 7 positions agree with TRBD1. Here the CDR3 reads CAWSVTGSGQFNQPQHF. In DNA form, the CDR3 reads TGTGCCTGGAGTGTGACGGGCTCGGGACAGTTCAATCAGCCCCAGCATTTT. The full variable domain, completed using reference TRBV30 and TRBJ1-5, is SQTIHQWPATLVQPVGSPLSLECTVEGTSNPNLYWYRQAAGRGLQLLFYSVGIGQISSEVPQNLSASRPQDRQFILSSKKLLLSDSGFYLCAWSVTGSGQFNQPQHFGDGTRLSIL.